Listed below are T cell receptor beta chains from one sample, sequenced in a study of a mutant IDH1 vaccine in newly diagnosed glioma. No cognate antigen is known for these TCRs. TCRdb's table, derived via immunoSEQ multiplex PCR, lists solely in-frame clones and lacks some. The sample consists of about 41,000 clones, 80% to 90% of them appearing once. Sample: PBMCs, taken from a glioma patient whose treatment included an IDH1 peptide vaccine. All receptors derive from a man aged 35 to 55 with glioma. The CDR3 runs from the conserved cysteine through the conserved F or W. The order of the fields is D gene, clone size, J gene, V gene, CDR3 DNA, CDR3 protein. D genes are given only for firm matches. Not all rows give a size; the values are once, few, many and, for expanded clones, a class.

TRBD2,-,TRBJ2-5,TRBV28,TGTGCCAGCAGTTCCCATGGCGGGGGGCGGAGAGAGACCCAGTACTTC,CASSSHGGGRRETQYF
TRBD1,-,TRBJ1-2,TRBV11-2,TGTGCCAGCAGCTTAGATAGTTCAGGGGGTAGTGGCTACACCTTC,CASSLDSSGGSGYTF
-,once,TRBJ1-6,TRBV15,TGTGCCACCAGCAGAGACAGGGATTCACCCCTCCACTTT,CATSRDRDSPLHF
-,-,TRBJ1-6,TRBV7-9,TGTGCCAGCAGCCCCTCCCTTTGGGAAGGAGAACATTATAATTCACCCCTCCACTTT,CASSPSLWEGEHYNSPLHF
TRBD1,-,TRBJ1-2,TRBV5-8,TGTGCCAGCAGCTTGCGGGACAGGGATTACTATGGCTACACCTTC,CASSLRDRDYYGYTF
-,-,TRBJ1-3,TRBV5-8,TGTGCCAGCAGCAGGACCGTGAGGCTCTCTGGAAACACCATATATTTT,CASSRTVRLSGNTIYF
-,few,TRBJ1-1,TRBV5-6,TGTGCCAGCAGCTTAAGCCGCGGCCCGGGGAGAACTGAAGCTTTCTTT,CASSLSRGPGRTEAFF
-,-,TRBJ2-6,TRBV28,TGTGCCAGCCAACGGGGTGGGTACTCGGCGGCCAACGTCCTGACTTTC,CASQRGGYSAANVLTF
TRBD2,-,TRBJ2-2,TRBV29-1,TGCAGCGTTGAAAGGGTTAGCGGGAGTGGGGGCACCGGGGAGCTGTTTTTT,CSVERVSGSGGTGELFF
-,-,TRBJ1-5,TRBV2,TGTGCCAGCAGTGGAAGGGGAGATCAGCCCCAGCATTTT,CASSGRGDQPQHF
-,-,TRBJ2-7,TRBV5-8,TGTGCCAGCAGCTCTAGGGGGGCCTACGAGCAGTACTTC,CASSSRGAYEQYF
TRBD2,-,TRBJ2-3,TRBV7-9,TGTGCCAGCAGCTTAACTAGCGGCGAGGGGGATACGCAGTATTTT,CASSLTSGEGDTQYF
TRBD2,-,TRBJ2-7,TRBV28,TGTGCCAGCAGCTCTCTTAGCGGGAGTCGATACGAGCAGTACTTC,CASSSLSGSRYEQYF
-,-,TRBJ1-4,TRBV5-1,TGCGCCAGCAGCTTGGGGCAGGGAGGAGAAAAACTGTTTTTT,CASSLGQGGEKLFF
TRBD1,-,TRBJ1-3,TRBV2,TGTGCCAGCAGTGAGCGGACAGGTTGGTCTGGAAACACCATATATTTT,CASSERTGWSGNTIYF
TRBD2,-,TRBJ2-1,TRBV18,TGTGCCAGCTCACCACCCGGACTAGCGACCTACAATGAGCAGTTCTTC,CASSPPGLATYNEQFF
-,-,TRBJ2-5,TRBV6-4,TGTGCCAGCAGTTATGTGCTGGAAGAGACCCAGTACTTC,CASSYVLEETQYF
TRBD2,-,TRBJ2-3,TRBV19,TGTGCCAGTAACCCTAGCGGGGCCGCCAGTACGCAGTATTTT,CASNPSGAASTQYF
TRBD1,-,TRBJ2-5,TRBV10-3,TGTGCCATCGCCTTGACAGGGGAAGAGACCCAGTACTTC,CAIALTGEETQYF
-,-,TRBJ2-3,TRBV4-2,TGTGCCAGCAGCCAAGTGGGGCAGGGGACAGATACGCAGTATTTT,CASSQVGQGTDTQYF
-,-,TRBJ2-3,TRBV19,TGTGCCAGTAGTATAAGGTCTAGCACAGATACGCAGTATTTT,CASSIRSSTDTQYF
-,-,TRBJ2-7,TRBV7-9,TGTGCCAGCAGCGAGCAGGGCCACGAGCAGTACTTC,CASSEQGHEQYF
-,-,TRBJ2-1,TRBV6-1,TGTGCCAGCAGGGCGATCCTCCAGGGTGAGCAGTTCTTC,CASRAILQGEQFF
-,-,TRBJ2-7,TRBV4-2,TGTGCCAGCAGCCAGAGCCAACCCTTTAATCAACTCTCCTACGAGCAGTACTTC,CASSQSQPFNQLSYEQYF
-,-,TRBJ1-2,TRBV7-6,TGTGCCAGCAGCCCGTACGGGAACTATGGCTACACCTTC,CASSPYGNYGYTF
-,few,TRBJ2-3,TRBV7-9,TGTGCCAGCAGCTTAGGTACGGGACAAAGCACAGATACGCAGTATTTT,CASSLGTGQSTDTQYF